A selection of T cell receptor beta chains follows, all from one sample in a study of CD8 T cells in ankylosing spondylitis. TCRdb recomputed calls from the 5' RACE reads with MiXCR, one row per CDR3 protein. Found here are nearly 250,000 distinct CDR3 sequences, roughly a third of them singletons; the top ten hold about 4.2%. The sequencing sample was made of blood, either unsorted or a sorted T cell fraction (not recorded which). All receptors derive from a male donor with ankylosing spondylitis or in good health (not recorded which). Both conserved end residues are part of each CDR3. Each record gives: V gene, J gene, D gene, clone size, CDR3 protein, CDR3 DNA. The D gene is left open where the match is weak. A clone size is listed for some rows: how often the clone was seen (once, few, many), or a class if it is expanded.

>TRBV3-1|TRBJ1-2|-|once
CASSYLGEAANYGYTF
TGTGCCAGCAGCTACCTGGGGGAAGCGGCTAACTATGGCTACACCTTC
>TRBV6-1|TRBJ1-1|-|few
CASSPRPGRITEAFF
TGTGCCAGCAGCCCACGGCCAGGGAGGATCACTGAAGCTTTCTTT
>TRBV6-1|TRBJ2-1|-|-
CASTRGTKTKQFF
TGTGCCAGCACCCGGGGGACCAAAACTAAGCAGTTCTTC
>TRBV29-1|TRBJ2-2|-|-
CTRARELFF
TGCACCAGAGCCCGAGAGCTGTTTTTT
>TRBV27|TRBJ1-4|-|-
CASSSRAEKLFF
TGTGCCAGCAGTTCCCGGGCCGAAAAACTGTTTTTT
>TRBV5-5|TRBJ2-2|TRBD2|few
CASSLTGTIGTGELFF
TGTGCCAGCAGCTTAACCGGGACTATTGGCACCGGGGAGCTGTTTTTT
>TRBV12-3/TRBV12-4|TRBJ1-1|TRBD1|-
CASSLGDRIGDTEAFF
TGTGCCAGCAGTTTAGGGGACAGGATTGGGGACACTGAAGCTTTCTTT
>TRBV28|TRBJ2-3|-|-
CASTPEPRDTQYF
TGTGCCAGCACCCCTGAACCGAGAGATACGCAGTATTTT
>TRBV12-3/TRBV12-4|TRBJ1-6|TRBD1|few
CASSDDRAGNSPLHF
TGTGCCAGCAGCGACGACAGGGCGGGTAATTCACCCCTCCACTTT
>TRBV29-1|TRBJ2-2|TRBD1|few
CSVEDWTGGNTGELFF
TGCAGCGTTGAAGATTGGACAGGGGGTAACACCGGGGAGCTGTTTTTT
>TRBV11-2|TRBJ1-6|-|-
CASSLGLTENFYNSPLHF
TGTGCCAGCAGCTTAGGCCTGACAGAGAATTTCTATAATTCACCCCTCCACTTT
>TRBV15|TRBJ1-5|TRBD1|-
CATSRAAGTGSQPQHF
TGTGCCACCAGCAGGGCCGCCGGGACAGGGAGCCAGCCCCAGCATTTT
>TRBV12-3/TRBV12-4|TRBJ2-5|-|-
CASSPAPQGGTQYF
TGTGCCAGCAGCCCGGCCCCCCAGGGAGGGACCCAGTACTTC
>TRBV20-1|TRBJ2-1|TRBD2|-
CSARDWTSGLNEQFF
TGCAGTGCTAGAGACTGGACTAGCGGCCTCAATGAGCAGTTCTTC
>TRBV29-1|TRBJ1-2|-|-
CSVDKGRYGYTF
TGCAGCGTTGATAAGGGGCGGTATGGCTACACCTTC
>TRBV4-1|TRBJ2-5|-|-
CASSQVGEETQYF
TGCGCCAGCAGCCAAGTGGGGGAAGAGACCCAGTACTTC
>TRBV20-1|TRBJ2-5|TRBD2|few
CSARAGTSRETQYF
TGCAGTGCTAGAGCCGGGACTAGCAGGGAGACCCAGTACTTC
>TRBV20-1|TRBJ2-2|-|-
CSAEVFEGGSGELFF
TGCAGTGCCGAGGTCTTTGAGGGGGGGTCCGGGGAGCTGTTTTTT
>TRBV20-1|TRBJ2-7|TRBD2|few
CSARGLAGVHEQYF
TGCAGTGCTAGAGGGCTAGCGGGGGTCCACGAGCAGTACTTC
>TRBV12-3/TRBV12-4|TRBJ2-3|-|few
CASGVGSSTDTQYF
TGTGCCAGCGGGGTTGGGTCAAGCACAGATACGCAGTATTTT
>TRBV7-9|TRBJ2-5|-|-
CASSLATGSYQETQYF
TGTGCCAGCAGCTTGGCGACAGGATCGTACCAAGAGACCCAGTACTTC
>TRBV29-1|TRBJ2-2|-|-
CSVDGRTNTGELFF
TGCAGCGTTGATGGCAGGACGAACACCGGGGAGCTGTTTTTT
>TRBV20-1|TRBJ2-1|-|-
CSASPPLAADEQFF
TGCAGTGCTAGCCCCCCTCTCGCGGCCGATGAGCAGTTCTTC
>TRBV24-1|TRBJ2-5|-|-
CATSDSGLGQETQYF
TGTGCCACCAGTGATTCCGGACTGGGACAAGAGACCCAGTACTTC
>TRBV5-1|TRBJ2-7|TRBD2|few
CASSQFVGLAGSPDEQYF
TGCGCCAGCAGCCAGTTCGTCGGACTAGCGGGGTCCCCTGACGAGCAGTACTTC
>TRBV20-1|TRBJ2-5|-|many
CSARGSQETQYF
TGCAGTGCTAGGGGCAGCCAAGAGACCCAGTACTTC
>TRBV5-1|TRBJ2-7|TRBD1|-
CASSPGQGGVDEQYF
TGCGCCAGCAGCCCCGGACAGGGTGGGGTCGACGAGCAGTACTTC
>TRBV7-2|TRBJ1-1|-|-
CASSLAYREGAFF
TGTGCCAGCAGCTTAGCCTACAGGGAGGGAGCTTTCTTT
>TRBV20-1|TRBJ2-2|TRBD2|-
CSALKAGYYTGELFF
TGCAGTGCCCTAAAAGCGGGGTATTACACCGGGGAGCTGTTTTTT
>TRBV20-1|TRBJ1-5|-|-
CSASTQVRSNQPQHF
TGCAGTGCTAGCACACAGGTCCGAAGCAATCAGCCCCAGCATTTT
>TRBV5-1|TRBJ2-7|-|-
CASSFSWGEQYF
TGCGCCAGCAGCTTTAGTTGGGGGGAGCAGTACTTC
>TRBV29-1|TRBJ2-1|-|-
CSVVTAGVVLDEQFF
TGCAGCGTTGTCACTGCTGGGGTCGTATTGGATGAGCAGTTCTTC
>TRBV20-1|TRBJ1-2|-|few
CSAPGDPYGYTF
TGCAGTGCTCCAGGGGATCCCTATGGCTACACCTTC
>TRBV10-3|TRBJ2-5|-|-
CASNGGQETQYF
TGTGCCTCCAATGGGGGGCAAGAGACCCAGTACTTC
>TRBV11-2|TRBJ2-1|-|-
CASSPGPSNEQFF
TGTGCCAGCAGCCCGGGACCGAGCAATGAGCAGTTCTTC
>TRBV6-5|TRBJ1-2|-|few
CASSYYADGDTRGYTF
TGTGCCAGCAGTTACTACGCCGACGGGGACACGAGGGGCTACACCTTC
>TRBV16|TRBJ1-1|-|once
CASSPLTEAFF
TGTGCCAGCAGCCCGCTCACTGAAGCTTTCTTT
>TRBV12-3/TRBV12-4|TRBJ1-3|-|few
CASTRGGGSGNTIYF
TGTGCCAGCACCCGGGGAGGGGGATCTGGAAACACCATATATTTT
>TRBV5-5|TRBJ2-2|TRBD1|-
CASSRQPGQRRNTGELFF
TGTGCCAGCAGTCGTCAGCCGGGACAGAGGCGAAACACCGGGGAGCTGTTTTTT
>TRBV28|TRBJ2-5|-|-
CASSLGGRRRETQYF
TGTGCCAGCAGCTTAGGTGGCCGAAGGCGGGAGACCCAGTACTTC
>TRBV20-1|TRBJ1-2|TRBD1|few
CSASGTQDRSNYGYTF
TGCAGTGCTAGCGGGACCCAGGACAGGTCTAACTATGGCTACACCTTC
>TRBV15|TRBJ2-7|-|-
CATSWGDSYEQYF
TGTGCCACCAGCTGGGGCGACTCCTACGAGCAGTACTTC
>TRBV7-2|TRBJ2-3|-|few
CASSLVSGGGQYF
TGTGCCAGCAGCTTAGTATCCGGGGGTGGGCAGTATTTT
>TRBV5-1|TRBJ1-1|-|few
CASSLVTVWENTEAFF
TGCGCCAGCAGCTTGGTGACTGTTTGGGAGAACACTGAAGCTTTCTTT
>TRBV11-3|TRBJ2-3|-|-
CASSLKEDTQYF
TGTGCCAGCAGCTTGAAGGAAGATACGCAGTATTTT
>TRBV27|TRBJ2-7|-|-
CASSPLLLRDAAPYEQYF
TGTGCCAGCAGCCCCCTTTTATTACGGGACGCTGCCCCCTACGAGCAGTACTTC
>TRBV29-1|TRBJ2-5|-|-
CSGGQDFETQYF
TGCAGCGGCGGTCAGGACTTTGAGACCCAGTACTTC
>TRBV5-1|TRBJ2-1|TRBD2|few
CASSALTSGSSYNEQFF
TGCGCCAGCAGCGCCTTGACTAGCGGGAGCTCCTACAATGAGCAGTTCTTC
>TRBV5-1|TRBJ2-2|TRBD1|-
CASSFNPGQGAGELFF
TGCGCCAGCAGCTTCAATCCTGGACAGGGCGCCGGGGAGCTGTTTTTT
>TRBV6-5|TRBJ2-1|-|-
CASRAANEQFF
TGTGCCAGCAGGGCGGCCAATGAGCAGTTCTTC
>TRBV7-6|TRBJ2-1|-|few
CASSPRTVEQFF
TGTGCCAGCAGCCCAAGGACAGTTGAGCAGTTCTTC
>TRBV20-1|TRBJ2-5|TRBD2|few
CSARISRGGVETQYF
TGCAGTGCTAGAATTTCCCGGGGGGGCGTTGAGACCCAGTACTTC
>TRBV24-1|TRBJ2-1|-|-
CATSGRDSSYNEQFF
TGTGCCACTTCAGGGAGGGACAGCTCCTACAATGAGCAGTTCTTC
>TRBV29-1|TRBJ2-5|TRBD2|-
CSVEGTSGLQETQYF
TGCAGCGTTGAAGGGACTAGCGGTCTACAAGAGACCCAGTACTTC
>TRBV6-5|TRBJ2-1|-|few
CASTDRGNEQFF
TGTGCCAGCACTGACCGGGGCAATGAGCAGTTCTTC
>TRBV2|TRBJ2-2|TRBD1|once
CAARTGFRTGELFF
TGTGCCGCCCGGACAGGGTTTCGCACCGGGGAGCTGTTTTTT
>TRBV5-1|TRBJ1-2|-|few
CASSLDGITYGYTF
TGCGCCAGCAGCTTGGATGGGATTACCTATGGCTACACCTTC